The 10 T cell receptor beta chains given below trace back to one sample, sequenced in a study of metastatic and nonmetastatic thyroid tumors. Patients were all untreated before their thyroid surgery. With MiXCR, TCRdb called clones anew from the PCR reads. The table shows 7,300 or so clones, with roughly a quarter occurring only once. What was sequenced was adjacent normal tissue. All receptors come from a female donor with papillary thyroid cancer or a benign thyroid nodule (not recorded which). Some clones in this sample may be carry-over from other donors' samples.

The gene calls are TRBV12-3 or TRBV12-4 and TRBJ1-1, with D perhaps TRBD1 (5 bases). Trimming shortened V by 8 bases and J by 1 base, and 14 bases separated the two germline ends. The CDR3 loop spans 14 amino acids. CDR3 coding DNA: TGTGCCAGCGGCATGGCAGGGTCGAACACTGAAGCTTTCTTT. This encodes CASGMAGSNTEAFF.

This clone was counted between two and nine times. J is TRBJ2-7 and V is TRBV6-5; no definite D call. The CDR3 runs to 13 residues. Germline CDR1 and CDR2: MNHEY and SVGAGI. Trimming removed 2 bases at V and 1 base at J, with 6 bases between. The CDR3 reads CASSYVGSYEQYF. The CDR3 region has the DNA TGTGCCAGCAGTTACGTGGGGTCCTACGAGCAGTACTTC.

This clone counts as medium-sized (0.01 to 0.1%). The gene calls are TRBV28 and TRBJ1-1; no clear D. Per the germline V gene, CDR1 is MDHEN and CDR2 is SYDVKM. V gave up 2 bases and J gave up 10 bases, with 8 bases separating them. The CDR3 is 11 amino acids. The CDR3 loop is CASSLVGSAFF. The CDR3 coding sequence is TGTGCCAGCAGTTTAGTGGGGTCAGCTTTCTTT.

The V gene is TRBV6-2 or TRBV6-3, the J gene TRBJ1-2, with 8 bases lining up with TRBD1. Germline V gives CDR1 MNHEY, CDR2 SVGEGT. V lost 9 bases to trimming and J lost 4 bases; unmatched junction nucleotides: 4. The CDR3 length is 12 residues. The CDR3 nucleotides read TGTGCCAGTGACAGGGGTGGCTATGGCTACACCTTC. The encoded protein is CASDRGGYGYTF.

This clone was recorded a few times. The gene calls are TRBV28 and TRBJ1-5; TRBD1 aligns across 7 bases. Losses at the gene ends were 6 bases for V and 3 bases for J; bases not matched to a gene: 8. This CDR3 comprises 15 residues. Germline V CDR1 and CDR2: MDHEN, SYDVKM. The CDR3 reads CASSRTGEANQPQHF. The CDR3 coding sequence is TGTGCCAGCAGCCGAACAGGGGAGGCCAATCAGCCCCAGCATTTT.

This clone was found a few times. The genes are TRBV6-1 and TRBJ1-3; no firm D call. The V and J ends lost 4 bases and 0 bases respectively, with 10 bases between them. The CDR3 extends over 15 amino acids. The germline V gene has CDR1 MNHNS and CDR2 SASEGT. CDR3 loop: CASSGTVLSGNTIYF. CDR3 DNA: TGTGCCAGCAGTGGAACAGTGCTCTCTGGAAACACCATATATTTT.

J is TRBJ1-5 and V is TRBV6-2 or TRBV6-3; 8 bases agree with TRBD1. CDR3 length: 15 amino acids. Germline V gene lookup returns CDR1 MNHEY and CDR2 SVGEGT. Trimming took 0 bases from V and 7 from J; bases not matched to a gene: 5. The CDR3 is CASSYSGQVEQPQHF. The CDR3 DNA sequence: TGTGCCAGCAGTTACTCGGGACAGGTGGAACAGCCCCAGCATTTT.

By frequency in the sample, this clone is medium-sized. This sequence joins TRBV28 and TRBJ1-6; possible D gene TRBD1, 6 bases. Germline CDR1 reads MDHEN; CDR2 reads SYDVKM. This CDR3 is built from 13 residues. Trimming removed 7 bases at V and 9 bases at J, with 13 bases between. The CDR3 loop reads CASKNPRGSPLHF. In nucleotides, the CDR3 is TGTGCCAGCAAAAACCCCAGGGGTTCACCCCTCCACTTT. Together with reference TRBV28 and TRBJ1-6, the CDR3 gives the full variable domain: DVKVTQSSRYLVKRTGEKVFLECVQDMDHENMFWYRQDPGLGLRLIYFSYDVKMKEKGDIPEGYSVSREKKERFSLILESASTNQTSMYLCASKNPRGSPLHFGNGTRLTVT.

The gene calls are TRBV20-1 and TRBJ2-3; TRBD1 aligns across 9 bases. The CDR3 is made up of 15 amino acids. The trim removed 3 bases at V and 4 bases at J, leaving 8 bases unmatched. Germline assignment: CDR1 DFQATT and CDR2 SNEGSKA (reference sequence). The CDR3 loop reads CSAREQGAPADTQYF. The CDR3 DNA follows: TGCAGTGCTAGGGAACAGGGGGCGCCGGCAGATACGCAGTATTTT.

As to this clone: A read error may be the cause here, since a much bigger clone is one base away. Other DNA sequences from this sample encode an identical CDR3 as well. The rearrangement uses TRBV6-1 and TRBJ1-2; possible D gene TRBD1, 5 bases. Trimming removed 7 bases from V and 5 bases from J, with 14 bases in between. The CDR3 has 13 residues. CDR1 and CDR2 from the germline V gene are MNHNS and SASEGT. CDR3 region: CASTPRGGYGYTF. The CDR3 DNA follows: TGTGCCAGCACCCCTCGGGGGGGTTATGGCTACACCTTC.